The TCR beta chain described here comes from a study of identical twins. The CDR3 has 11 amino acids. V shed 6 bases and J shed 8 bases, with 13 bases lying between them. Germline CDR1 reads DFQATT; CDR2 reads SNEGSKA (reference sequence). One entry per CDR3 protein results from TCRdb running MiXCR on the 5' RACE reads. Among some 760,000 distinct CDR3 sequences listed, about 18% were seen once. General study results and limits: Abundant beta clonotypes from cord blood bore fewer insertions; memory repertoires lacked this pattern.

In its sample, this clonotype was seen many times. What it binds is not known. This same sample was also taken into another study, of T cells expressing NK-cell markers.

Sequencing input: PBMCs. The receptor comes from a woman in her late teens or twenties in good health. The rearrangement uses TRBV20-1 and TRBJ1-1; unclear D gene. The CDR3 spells CSASERWEAFF. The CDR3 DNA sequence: TGCAGTGCCTCGGAGAGATGGGAAGCTTTCTTT.